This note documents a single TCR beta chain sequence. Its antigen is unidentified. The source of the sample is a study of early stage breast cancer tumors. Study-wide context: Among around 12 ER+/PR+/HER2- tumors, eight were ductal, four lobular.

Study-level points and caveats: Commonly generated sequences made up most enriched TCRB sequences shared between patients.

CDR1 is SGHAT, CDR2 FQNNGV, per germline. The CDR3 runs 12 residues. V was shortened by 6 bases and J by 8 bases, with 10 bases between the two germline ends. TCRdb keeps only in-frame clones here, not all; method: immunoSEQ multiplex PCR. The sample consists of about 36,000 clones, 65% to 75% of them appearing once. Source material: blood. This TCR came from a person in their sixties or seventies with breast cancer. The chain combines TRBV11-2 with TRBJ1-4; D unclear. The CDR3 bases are TGTGCCAGCAGTGAGAGCAGGGAAAAACTGTTTTTT. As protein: CASSESREKLFF.